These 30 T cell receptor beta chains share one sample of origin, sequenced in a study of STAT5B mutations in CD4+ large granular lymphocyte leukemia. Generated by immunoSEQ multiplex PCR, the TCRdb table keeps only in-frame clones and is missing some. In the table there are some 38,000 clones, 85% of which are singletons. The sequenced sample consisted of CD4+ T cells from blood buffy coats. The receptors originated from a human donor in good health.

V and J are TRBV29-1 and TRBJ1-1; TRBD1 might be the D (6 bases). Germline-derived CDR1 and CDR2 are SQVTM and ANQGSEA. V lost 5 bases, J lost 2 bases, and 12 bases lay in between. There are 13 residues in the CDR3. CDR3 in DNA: TGCAGCGTTACCACAGGGCTAAACACTGAAGCTTTCTTT. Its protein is CSVTTGLNTEAFF.

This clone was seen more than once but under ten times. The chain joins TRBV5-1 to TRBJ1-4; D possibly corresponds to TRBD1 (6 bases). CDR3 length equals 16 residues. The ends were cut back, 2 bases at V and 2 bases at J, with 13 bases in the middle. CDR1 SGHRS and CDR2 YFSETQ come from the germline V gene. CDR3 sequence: CASSFLTGPTNEKLFF. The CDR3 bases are TGCGCCAGCAGCTTCCTCACAGGGCCTACTAATGAAAAACTGTTTTTT.

The CDR3 is CASNREESYEQYF. The CDR3 coding sequence is TGCGCCAGCAATCGGGAAGAATCCTACGAGCAGTACTTC. This chain links TRBV5-1 with TRBJ2-7; TRBD2 is a possible D gene (5 bases). Trimming removed 6 bases from V and 1 base from J, with 11 bases in between. CDR1 and CDR2 from the germline V gene are SGHRS and YFSETQ. There are 13 residues in the CDR3.

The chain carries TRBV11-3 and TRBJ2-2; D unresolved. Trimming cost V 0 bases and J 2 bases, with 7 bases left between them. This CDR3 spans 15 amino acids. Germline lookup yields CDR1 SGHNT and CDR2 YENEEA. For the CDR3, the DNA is TGTGCCAGCAGCTTAGAACCGATCAACACCGGGGAGCTGTTTTTT. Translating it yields CASSLEPINTGELFF.

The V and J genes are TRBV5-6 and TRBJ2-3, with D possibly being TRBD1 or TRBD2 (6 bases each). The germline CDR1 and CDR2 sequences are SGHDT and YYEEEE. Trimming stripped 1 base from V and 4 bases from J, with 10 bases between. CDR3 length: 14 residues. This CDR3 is CASSLRGRPDTQYF. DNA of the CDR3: TGTGCCAGCAGCTTGCGGGGGCGGCCAGATACGCAGTATTTT.

CDR3 sequence (DNA): TGTGCCAGCAGCTTACGACTAGCGGGGGGGGATACGCAGTATTTT. Its translation: CASSLRLAGGDTQYF. This rearrangement joins TRBV13 to TRBJ2-3, with 14 bases identical to TRBD2. Germline CDR1 is PRHDT and CDR2 is FYEKMQ (reference sequence). CDR3 size: 15 residues. After removal of 2 bases from V and 6 bases from J, the junction contained 1 base not matched to a gene.

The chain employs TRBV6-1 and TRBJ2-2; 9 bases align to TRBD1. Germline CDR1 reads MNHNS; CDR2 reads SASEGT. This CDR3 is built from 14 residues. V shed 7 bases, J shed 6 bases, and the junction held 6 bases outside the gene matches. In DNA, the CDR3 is TGTGCCAGCATTGAGGGACAGGGCTCCGGGGAGCTGTTTTTT. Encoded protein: CASIEGQGSGELFF.

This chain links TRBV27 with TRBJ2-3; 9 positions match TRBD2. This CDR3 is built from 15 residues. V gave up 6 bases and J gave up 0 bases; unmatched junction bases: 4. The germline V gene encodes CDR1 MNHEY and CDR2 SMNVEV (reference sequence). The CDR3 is CASRLTSGSTDTQYF. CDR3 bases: TGTGCCAGCAGATTGACTAGCGGTAGCACAGATACGCAGTATTTT.

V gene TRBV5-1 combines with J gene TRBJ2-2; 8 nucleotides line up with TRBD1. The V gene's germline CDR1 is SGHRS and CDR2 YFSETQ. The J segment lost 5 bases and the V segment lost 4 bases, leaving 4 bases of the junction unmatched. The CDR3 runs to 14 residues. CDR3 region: CASSQGARTGELFF. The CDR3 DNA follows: TGCGCCAGCAGCCAGGGGGCAAGGACCGGGGAGCTGTTTTTT.

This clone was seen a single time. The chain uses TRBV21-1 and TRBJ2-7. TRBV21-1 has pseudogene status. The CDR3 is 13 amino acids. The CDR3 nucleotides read TGTGCCAGCAGCGGGCCGGGCCCCTACGAGCAGTACTTC. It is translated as CASSGPGPYEQYF.

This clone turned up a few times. CDR3 in DNA: TGTGCCAGCCTAGAAGGACAGGGCAGGGGCTACACCTTC. This codes for CASLEGQGRGYTF. The chain recombines TRBV6-5 with TRBJ1-2, with 8 bases that match TRBD1. The CDR3 runs 13 residues. Germline-derived CDR1 and CDR2 are MNHEY and SVGAGI. V dropped 8 bases and J dropped 8; count of bases not matched to a gene: 10.

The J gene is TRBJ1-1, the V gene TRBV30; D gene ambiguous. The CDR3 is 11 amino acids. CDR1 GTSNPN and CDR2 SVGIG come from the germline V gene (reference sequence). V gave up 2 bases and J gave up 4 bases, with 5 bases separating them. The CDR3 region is CAWSKSTEAFF. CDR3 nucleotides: TGTGCCTGGAGTAAGTCCACTGAAGCTTTCTTT. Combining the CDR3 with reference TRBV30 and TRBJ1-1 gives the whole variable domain SQTIHQWPATLVQPVGSPLSLECTVEGTSNPNLYWYRQAAGRGLQLLFYSVGIGQISSEVPQNLSASRPQDRQFILSSKKLLLSDSGFYLCAWSKSTEAFFGQGTRLTVV.

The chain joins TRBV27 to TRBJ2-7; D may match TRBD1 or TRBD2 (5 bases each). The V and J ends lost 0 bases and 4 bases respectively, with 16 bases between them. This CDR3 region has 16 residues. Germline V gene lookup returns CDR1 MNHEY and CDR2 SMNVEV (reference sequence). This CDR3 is CASSLSPGAILYEQYF. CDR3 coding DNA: TGTGCCAGCAGTTTATCACCCGGGGCTATTCTATACGAGCAGTACTTC.

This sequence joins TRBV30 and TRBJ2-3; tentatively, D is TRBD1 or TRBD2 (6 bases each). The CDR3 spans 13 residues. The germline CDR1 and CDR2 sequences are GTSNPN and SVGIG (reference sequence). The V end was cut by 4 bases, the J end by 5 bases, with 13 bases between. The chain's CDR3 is CAWMSGARDTQYF. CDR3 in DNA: TGTGCCTGGATGTCGGGGGCGAGAGATACGCAGTATTTT.

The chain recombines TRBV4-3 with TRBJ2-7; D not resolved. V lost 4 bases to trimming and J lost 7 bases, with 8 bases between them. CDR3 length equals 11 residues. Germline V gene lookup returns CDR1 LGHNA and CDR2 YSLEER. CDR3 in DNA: TGCGCCAGCAGCCGCAGATTTGAGCAGTACTTC. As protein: CASSRRFEQYF.

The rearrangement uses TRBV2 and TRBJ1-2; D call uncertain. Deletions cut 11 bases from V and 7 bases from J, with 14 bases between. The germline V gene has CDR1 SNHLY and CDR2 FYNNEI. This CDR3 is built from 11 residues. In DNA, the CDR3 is TGTGCCGACCCACAGACTCCTGGCTACACCTTC. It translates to CADPQTPGYTF.

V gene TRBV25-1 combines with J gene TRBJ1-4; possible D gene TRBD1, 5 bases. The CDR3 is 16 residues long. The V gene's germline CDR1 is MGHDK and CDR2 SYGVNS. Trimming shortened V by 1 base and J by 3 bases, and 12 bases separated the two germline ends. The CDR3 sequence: CASSESGLRANEKLFF. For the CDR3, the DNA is TGTGCCAGCAGTGAATCAGGGTTGAGGGCTAATGAAAAACTGTTTTTT.

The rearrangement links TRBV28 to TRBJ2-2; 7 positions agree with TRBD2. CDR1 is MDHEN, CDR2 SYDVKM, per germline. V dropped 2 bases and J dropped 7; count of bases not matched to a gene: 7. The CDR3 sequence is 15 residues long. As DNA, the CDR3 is TGTGCCAGCAGTTTAGTTGGCGGGAGAGGCGGGGAGCTGTTTTTT. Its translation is CASSLVGGRGGELFF.

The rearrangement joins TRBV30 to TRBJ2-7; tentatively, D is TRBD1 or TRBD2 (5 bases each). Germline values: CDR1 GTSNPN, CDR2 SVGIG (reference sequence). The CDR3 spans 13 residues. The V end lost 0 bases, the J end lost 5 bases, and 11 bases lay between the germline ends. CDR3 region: CAWSVSGTDEQYF. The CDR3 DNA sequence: TGTGCCTGGAGTGTATCCGGGACCGACGAGCAGTACTTC.

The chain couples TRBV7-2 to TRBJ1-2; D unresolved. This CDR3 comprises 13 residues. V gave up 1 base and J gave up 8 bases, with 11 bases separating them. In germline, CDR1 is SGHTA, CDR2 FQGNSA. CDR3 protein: CASSLESQQGYTF. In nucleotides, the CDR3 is TGTGCCAGCAGCTTAGAGAGTCAGCAGGGCTACACCTTC. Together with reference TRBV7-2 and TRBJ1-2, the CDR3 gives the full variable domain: GAGVSQSPSNKVTEKGKDVELRCDPISGHTALYWYRQSLGQGLEFLIYFQGNSAPDKSGLPSDRFSAERTGGSVSTLTIQRTQQEDSAVYLCASSLESQQGYTFGSGTRLTVV.

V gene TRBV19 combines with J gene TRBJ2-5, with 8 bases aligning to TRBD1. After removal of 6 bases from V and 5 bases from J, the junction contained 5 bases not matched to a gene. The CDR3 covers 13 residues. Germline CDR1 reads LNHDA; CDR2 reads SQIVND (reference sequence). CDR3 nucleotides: TGTGCCAGTAGAGCTACAGGGGGGGAGACCCAGTACTTC. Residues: CASRATGGETQYF.

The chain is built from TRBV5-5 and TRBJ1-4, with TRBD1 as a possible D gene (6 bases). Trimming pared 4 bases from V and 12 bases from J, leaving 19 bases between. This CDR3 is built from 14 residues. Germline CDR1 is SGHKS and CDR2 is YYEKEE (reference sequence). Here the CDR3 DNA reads TGTGCCAGCAGCGCACGACAGGTGATTTCGGAACTGTTTTTT. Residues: CASSARQVISELFF.

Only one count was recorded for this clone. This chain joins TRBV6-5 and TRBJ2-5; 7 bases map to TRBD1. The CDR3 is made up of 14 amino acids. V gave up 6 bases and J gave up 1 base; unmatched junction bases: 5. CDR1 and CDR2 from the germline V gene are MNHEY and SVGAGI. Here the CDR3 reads CASRRTGSQETQYF. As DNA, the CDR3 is TGTGCCAGCAGAAGGACAGGTTCCCAAGAGACCCAGTACTTC.

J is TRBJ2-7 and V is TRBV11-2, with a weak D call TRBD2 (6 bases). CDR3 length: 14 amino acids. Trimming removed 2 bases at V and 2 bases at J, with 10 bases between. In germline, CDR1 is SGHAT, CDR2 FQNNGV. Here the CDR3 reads CASSLRWGAYEQYF. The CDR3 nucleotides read TGTGCCAGCAGCTTAAGGTGGGGGGCCTACGAGCAGTACTTC.

The CDR3 DNA is TGTGCCAGCAGCGGGGGGAGGACTAGCGGTCCTACTAGCACAGATACGCAGTATTTT. This gives the protein CASSGGRTSGPTSTDTQYF. The chain combines TRBV5-8 with TRBJ2-3, with 10 bases lining up with TRBD2. Germline V CDR1 and CDR2: SGHTS, YDEGEE. The junction had 14 bases not matched to a gene; V was cut back by 4 bases and J by 0 bases. CDR3 length: 19 residues.

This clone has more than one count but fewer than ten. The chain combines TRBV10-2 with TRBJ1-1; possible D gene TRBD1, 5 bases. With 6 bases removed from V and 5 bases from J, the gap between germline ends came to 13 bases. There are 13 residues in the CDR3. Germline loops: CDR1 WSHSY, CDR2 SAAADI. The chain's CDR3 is CASSPNGGTEAFF. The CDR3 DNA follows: TGCGCCAGCAGCCCCAACGGGGGGACTGAAGCTTTCTTT.

CDR3 DNA sequence: TGTGCCAGCAGCTTGTTCGGACAGGGGGCTGGCGAGCAGTACTTC. Its translation is CASSLFGQGAGEQYF. The V call is TRBV5-6, the J call TRBJ2-7, with 11 bases fitting TRBD1. The trim removed 1 base at V and 6 bases at J, leaving 6 bases unmatched. Germline assignment: CDR1 SGHDT and CDR2 YYEEEE. CDR3 size: 15 residues.

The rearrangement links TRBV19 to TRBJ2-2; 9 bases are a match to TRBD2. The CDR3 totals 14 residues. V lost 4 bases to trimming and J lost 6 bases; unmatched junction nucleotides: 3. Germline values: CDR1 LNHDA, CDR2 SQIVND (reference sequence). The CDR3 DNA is TGTGCCAGTAGTAGCGGGGGGGATCCCGGGGAGCTGTTTTTT. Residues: CASSSGGDPGELFF.

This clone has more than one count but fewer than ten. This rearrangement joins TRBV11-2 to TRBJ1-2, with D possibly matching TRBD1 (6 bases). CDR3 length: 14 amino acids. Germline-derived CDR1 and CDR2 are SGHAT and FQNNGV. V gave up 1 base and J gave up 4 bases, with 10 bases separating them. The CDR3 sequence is CASSLGTAGYGYTF. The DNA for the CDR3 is TGTGCCAGCAGCTTAGGGACAGCCGGCTATGGCTACACCTTC.

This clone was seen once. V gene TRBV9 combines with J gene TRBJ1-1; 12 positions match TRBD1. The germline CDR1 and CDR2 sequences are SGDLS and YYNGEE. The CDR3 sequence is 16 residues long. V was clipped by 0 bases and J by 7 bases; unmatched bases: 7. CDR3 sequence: CASSVEGGTGGGEAFF. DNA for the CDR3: TGTGCCAGCAGCGTAGAGGGGGGGACAGGGGGCGGTGAAGCTTTCTTT.